A few counts support the clone carrying this TCR beta chain. Its specificity is not known. All donors came from Russia, were Caucasian and healthy, and spanned ages roughly 6 to 100. A J-beta primer mix and a sample-barcoded 5' primer were used in a second PCR of roughly 6 to 12 cycles. A 12-random-nucleotide template-switch adaptor tagged each cDNA molecule. Sequencing of every sample gave 3 million or more CDR3-containing paired-end reads. TCRdb recomputed calls from the 5' RACE reads with MiXCR, one row per CDR3 protein. The table records about 590,000 distinct CDR3 sequences, approximately 30% of them present only once. This specimen belongs to a study of blood T cells in healthy people across ages. Germline V gene sequence: CDR1 SNHLY, CDR2 FYNNEI. The CDR3 contains 13 residues. Trimming pared 4 bases from V and 5 bases from J, leaving 11 bases between. Findings and limits, study-wide: It was the long-lived donors that had more naive CD4+ cells and higher diversity than aged donors.

The gene calls are TRBV2 and TRBJ1-2, with D unclear. The receptor was isolated from a woman older than 75 in good health. Material for sequencing was blood. CDR3 coding DNA: TGTGCCAGCAGTGTTGGGGTTCGGTATGGCTACACCTTC. As protein: CASSVGVRYGYTF.